The sequence of this T cell receptor beta chain was determined in a study of immune evolution from preneoplasia to lung adenocarcinoma. Libraries were prepared by immunoSEQ multiplex PCR; TCRdb keeps only in-frame clonotypes and omits some of them. The profile shows 6,600 or so clones, 75% to 90% of them singletons. Study-level points and caveats: Top clone share appeared to fall from AAH through AIS, MIA, adenocarcinoma.

Trimming took 1 base from V and 2 from J, leaving 10 bases between them. The CDR3 length is 15 residues. Germline V gives CDR1 SEHNR, CDR2 FQNEAQ (reference sequence). A remark on this clone: Its antigen remains unknown.

Patient tissue came from resections in Japan or China, 2014–2017. This sequence originates from a person aged 50-70 years with lung adenocarcinoma. The specimen was FFPE invasive lung adenocarcinoma tissue. This chain joins TRBV7-9 and TRBJ2-3; D is uncertain. The CDR3 loop reads CASSLDGVVTDTQYF. As DNA, the CDR3 is TGTGCCAGCAGCTTAGATGGGGTAGTCACAGATACGCAGTATTTT.